This TCR beta chain was found in a study of blood T cell repertoires in COVID-19. Across the whole study: Samples representing acute and convalescent COVID-19 were sourced from the United States, Italy and Spain. T cells, B-cell-depleted T cells, or PBMCs supplied cDNA or gDNA.

Authors' analysis steps: Amplification of reference gene primers was used by the study to estimate nucleated cell counts. Using immunoSEQ multiplex PCR, the repertoire was profiled, and TCRdb retains in-frame clones only, with some absent. That table is the source of V, J and clone size, and D and trimming were worked out from the DNA. Here the sample spans some 100,000 clones, more than 65% being singletons. CDR1 is WSHSY, CDR2 SAAADI, per germline. The length of the CDR3 is 21 residues. Trimming took off 11 bases at V and 4 bases at J, with 36 bases between the two ends. This receptor was identified in an elderly woman with active or convalescent COVID-19. This chain connects TRBV10-2 to TRBJ2-6; maybe TRBD1 (6 bases). The sequencing sample was made of peripheral blood. The CDR3 sequence is CARCVSGDWGLGRVGANVLTF. The CDR3 DNA follows: TGCGCCCGCTGTGTGTCGGGCGACTGGGGGCTTGGGCGGGTGGGGGCCAACGTCCTGACTTTC.